The 18 T cell receptor beta chains below were found in one sample sequenced in a study of Tregs in tolerant kidney transplant recipients. What these receptors recognize is not known. Sequencing was performed with immunoSEQ multiplex PCR; in TCRdb, only in-frame clones are kept and a portion is missing. The sample includes 15,000 to 20,000 clones, about three fifths of them seen just once. Source material: Tregs from blood cultured with allogeneic cells. The receptors were sampled from a human donor in good health.

The chain uses TRBV5-4 and TRBJ2-7; either TRBD1 or TRBD2 may supply D (5 bases each). V lost 5 bases to trimming and J lost 5 bases, with 14 bases between them. CDR1 SGHNT and CDR2 YYREEE come from the germline V gene (reference sequence). The CDR3 consists of 13 residues. The CDR3 spells CASRRDPKNEQYF. Written as DNA, the CDR3 is TGTGCCAGCAGACGGGACCCGAAGAACGAGCAGTACTTC.

The chain combines TRBV18 with TRBJ1-6; D is perhaps TRBD1 (6 bases). The length of the CDR3 is 15 residues. V lost 1 base, J lost 10 bases, and 14 bases lay in between. Germline V gene sequence: CDR1 KGHSH, CDR2 LQKENI. This CDR3 is CASSPRDTQVSPLHF. CDR3 nucleotide sequence: TGTGCCAGCTCACCACGGGACACCCAGGTCTCACCCCTCCACTTT.

This rearrangement joins TRBV5-1 to TRBJ2-1; no definite D call. Germline V gene lookup returns CDR1 SGHRS and CDR2 YFSETQ. V lost 4 bases, J lost 0 bases, and 11 bases lay in between. CDR3 length equals 15 residues. The CDR3 DNA reads TGCGCCAGCAGCCAAGGACCGAGCTCCTACAATGAGCAGTTCTTC. Amino acid sequence: CASSQGPSSYNEQFF.

The CDR3 is CASSNPGSDEQYF. CDR3 DNA sequence: TGTGCCAGCAGCAACCCCGGTTCCGACGAGCAGTACTTC. This chain connects TRBV7-2 to TRBJ2-7; no firm D call. CDR1 is SGHTA, CDR2 FQGNSA, per germline. The CDR3 contains 13 residues. V dropped 5 bases and J dropped 5 bases, with 13 bases sitting between them. Looking up the rest from reference TRBV7-2 and TRBJ2-7 gives the full variable domain: GAGVSQSPSNKVTEKGKDVELRCDPISGHTALYWYRQSLGQGLEFLIYFQGNSAPDKSGLPSDRFSAERTGGSVSTLTIQRTQQEDSAVYLCASSNPGSDEQYFGPGTRLTVT.

J is TRBJ1-2 and V is TRBV6-5; D perhaps matches TRBD1 (5 bases). V was trimmed by 2 bases and J by 7 bases, leaving 20 bases between them. CDR1 and CDR2 (germline): MNHEY, SVGAGI. The CDR3 covers 16 residues. CDR3 bases: TGTGCCAGCAGTTACGGATTCGGTGGGGGAGTCGGTGGCTACACCTTC. As protein: CASSYGFGGGVGGYTF.

This clone occurred a few times. This chain uses TRBV2 with TRBJ1-1; D is ambiguous. Germline CDR1 reads SNHLY; CDR2 reads FYNNEI. V shed 5 bases and J shed 5 bases, with 9 bases lying between them. The CDR3 is made up of 12 amino acids. In DNA, the CDR3 is TGTGCCAGCAGTTACGTTCCGACTGAAGCTTTCTTT. It codes for CASSYVPTEAFF.

This sequence joins TRBV19 and TRBJ1-2; 7 nucleotides line up with TRBD1. The J segment lost 6 bases and the V segment lost 6 bases, leaving 13 bases of the junction unmatched. The CDR3 length is 15 residues. The germline CDR1 and CDR2 sequences are LNHDA and SQIVND (reference sequence). The CDR3 nucleotides read TGTGCCAGTAGGAGAGTACAGGGGTTGAGTGATGGCTACACCTTC. Amino acids: CASRRVQGLSDGYTF.

This clone was detected only a few times. The chain couples TRBV10-3 to TRBJ1-5, with D possibly matching TRBD1 (5 bases). V was cut by 3 bases and J by 1 base, with 16 bases left in between. CDR1 is ENHRY and CDR2 is SYGVKD in the germline V gene. CDR3 length equals 17 residues. Written as DNA, the CDR3 is TGTGCCATCAGTGACAGGCAGGGATTCAGGAGCAATCAGCCCCAGCATTTT. It encodes CAISDRQGFRSNQPQHF.

This clone appeared a few times. CDR3 protein: CASSFSGAAQETQYF. The CDR3 bases are TGTGCCAGCAGCTTTAGTGGGGCAGCCCAAGAGACCCAGTACTTC. V gene TRBV11-2 combines with J gene TRBJ2-5; possibly TRBD1 for D (5 bases). The CDR3 consists of 15 residues. Trimming took 3 bases from V and 1 from J, leaving 12 bases between them. CDR1 SGHAT and CDR2 FQNNGV come from the germline V gene.

This chain uses TRBV6-6 with TRBJ1-5, with D unresolved. Germline V CDR1 and CDR2: MNHNY, SVGAGI (reference sequence). V shed 6 bases and J shed 0 bases, with 9 bases lying between them. This CDR3 spans 14 amino acids. For the CDR3, the DNA is TGTGCCAGCAGACCACTAAATAGCAATCAGCCCCAGCATTTT. The encoded protein is CASRPLNSNQPQHF.

The V call is TRBV6-6, the J call TRBJ1-5, with 7 bases identical to TRBD1. Germline V lookup: CDR1 MNHNY, CDR2 SVGAGI (reference sequence). Trimming removed 4 bases from V and 5 bases from J; junction bases left unmatched: 5. This CDR3 spans 14 amino acids. CDR3 coding DNA: TGTGCCAGCAGTTCCACAGGGGTTTATCAGCCCCAGCATTTT. It translates to CASSSTGVYQPQHF.

The chain employs TRBV5-1 and TRBJ2-3, with TRBD2 identical over 8 bases. The germline V gene encodes CDR1 SGHRS and CDR2 YFSETQ. CDR3 size: 15 residues. Germline trimming cut 1 base from V and 6 bases from J; bases unmatched to any gene: 7. CDR3 DNA sequence: TGCGCCAGCAGCTTGCGGGAGGGGTTTTGGGATACGCAGTATTTT. It yields the protein CASSLREGFWDTQYF.

V usage is TRBV19 and J usage is TRBJ2-2; TRBD1 aligns across 12 bases. Germline assignment: CDR1 LNHDA and CDR2 SQIVND (reference sequence). The V segment lost 7 bases and the J segment 0 bases; nucleotides outside the gene matches: 12. There are 19 residues in the CDR3. The CDR3 bases are TGTGCCAGTACCCGGGACAGGGGGCCTCAACTAGCGAACACCGGGGAGCTGTTTTTT. Its protein is CASTRDRGPQLANTGELFF.

The V call is TRBV5-1, the J call TRBJ2-1; 7 bases agree with TRBD2. Trimming at V came to 0 bases and at J to 2 bases, leaving 5 bases not matched to a gene. Germline values: CDR1 SGHRS, CDR2 YFSETQ. This CDR3 has 16 residues. The CDR3 DNA is TGCGCCAGCAGCTTGGAGCTAGCGGCCCCCTACAATGAGCAGTTCTTC. It specifies CASSLELAAPYNEQFF.

The chain couples TRBV20-1 to TRBJ2-3; the D is unclear. V lost 2 bases and J 9 bases, leaving 6 bases between the germline ends. Germline CDR1 is DFQATT and CDR2 is SNEGSKA (reference sequence). The CDR3 is made up of 10 amino acids. CDR3 protein: CSARKATQYF. In nucleotides, the CDR3 is TGCAGTGCTAGAAAGGCGACGCAGTATTTT.

The rearrangement uses TRBV5-4 and TRBJ1-5, with TRBD1 as a possible D gene (6 bases). The CDR3 has 15 residues. Germline CDR1 and CDR2: SGHNT and YYREEE (reference sequence). V was shortened by 4 bases and J by 0 bases, with 11 bases between the two germline ends. The CDR3, as DNA: TGTGCCAGCAGCGTACAGGGTGGTAGCAATCAGCCCCAGCATTTT. Protein product: CASSVQGGSNQPQHF.

V gene TRBV29-1 combines with J gene TRBJ2-3; 10 bases align to TRBD2. Per germline, CDR1 SQVTM and CDR2 ANQGSEA. This CDR3 region has 15 residues. The J segment lost 3 bases and the V segment lost 6 bases, leaving 9 bases of the junction unmatched. CDR3 sequence reads: CSVGLAGVGTDTQYF. The CDR3, as DNA: TGCAGCGTAGGCCTAGCGGGGGTGGGAACAGATACGCAGTATTTT.

The gene calls are TRBV10-1 and TRBJ2-3; 8 bases map to TRBD1. Germline V lookup: CDR1 WNHNN, CDR2 SYGVQD (reference sequence). The CDR3 runs 15 residues. Germline trimming cut 4 bases from V and 2 bases from J; bases unmatched to any gene: 5. CDR3: CASSGGQGPTDTQYF. CDR3 in DNA: TGCGCCAGCAGTGGAGGACAGGGCCCCACAGATACGCAGTATTTT.